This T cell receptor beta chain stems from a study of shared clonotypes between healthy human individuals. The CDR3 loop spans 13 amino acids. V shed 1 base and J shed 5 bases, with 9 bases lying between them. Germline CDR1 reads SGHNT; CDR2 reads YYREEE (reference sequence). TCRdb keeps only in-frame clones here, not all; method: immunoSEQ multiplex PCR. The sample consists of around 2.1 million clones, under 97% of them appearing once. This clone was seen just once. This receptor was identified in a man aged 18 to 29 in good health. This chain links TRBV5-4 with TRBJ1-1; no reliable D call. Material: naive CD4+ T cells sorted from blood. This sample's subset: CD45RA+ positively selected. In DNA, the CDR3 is TGTGCCAGCAGCTTGAAGGAAATGACTGAAGCTTTCTTT. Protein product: CASSLKEMTEAFF.